This TCR beta chain was sequenced during a study of T cell clones after liver transplantation. Study-wide context: Graft-donor-reactive sequences were compared with third-party-reactive TCRbeta sequences from pre-transplant mixed lymphocyte reactions. Tolerance: complete withdrawal held at least one year, liver enzymes staying within twice normal. Three of eight recipients were HCV-positive; others had non-autoimmune, non-viral indications. Study-level points and caveats: Donor-reactive sequences fell more than third party-reactive ones, suggesting partial deletion.

Here immunoSEQ multiplex PCR was the method, and the copy in TCRdb shows in-frame clones only, minus some. There are 90,000 to 120,000 clones in the sample; 82% occur only once, and over 0.9% lies in the top ten. This clone was counted once. The antigen remains unidentified. The germline V gene encodes CDR1 MGHDK and CDR2 SYGVNS. Trimming cost V 3 bases and J 3 bases, with 2 bases left between them. The CDR3 consists of 11 residues. The material was CD4+ T cells from blood, obtained before liver transplant. The clonotype originates from a human donor who received a liver transplant. The V gene is TRBV25-1, the J gene TRBJ1-2; no reliable D call. This CDR3 reads CASSDYYGYTF. In DNA form, the CDR3 reads TGTGCCAGCAGTGACTACTATGGCTACACCTTC.